These 6 T cell receptor beta chains share one sample of origin, sequenced in a study of circulating and synovial CD4+ cells in juvenile arthritis (dated by TCRdb to between 2013 and 2015). Library generation was performed with the immunoSEQ multiplex PCR assay. This is the immuneACCESS table as TCRdb keeps it, with only in-frame sequences that have V and J called. A part of the clones is gone; compared with another copy, unresolved V genes explain less than half, and the rest is unexplained. This sample holds around 31,000 clones; just under 97% were observed only once. The ten biggest clones cover approximately 0.19% of the sample. Sequenced material: CD4+ T cells from blood. The receptors derive from a human donor with juvenile idiopathic arthritis.

The chain links TRBV5-8 to TRBJ2-5, with D perhaps matching TRBD1 (6 bases). The CDR3 has 14 residues. Deletions cut 4 bases from V and 5 bases from J, with 15 bases between. Germline values: CDR1 SGHTS, CDR2 YDEGEE. The CDR3 here is CASSVNRVGETQYF. The DNA of the CDR3 is TGTGCCAGCAGCGTGAACAGGGTCGGGGAGACCCAGTACTTC.

The chain couples TRBV4-1 to TRBJ2-3, with TRBD2 matching over 11 bases. The V gene's germline CDR1 is MGHRA and CDR2 YSYEKL. The ends lost 0 bases at V and 2 bases at J; junction bases unmatched: 10. The CDR3 covers 19 residues. The CDR3 DNA is TGCGCCAGCAGCCAAGATCGGCTATTAGCGGGGGGGTACACAGATACGCAGTATTTT. Amino acid sequence: CASSQDRLLAGGYTDTQYF.

The chain couples TRBV9 to TRBJ2-7; 8 bases are shared with TRBD1. The CDR3 contains 13 residues. CDR1 and CDR2 from the germline V gene are SGDLS and YYNGEE. Trimming took 2 bases from V and 6 from J; bases not matched to a gene: 4. The DNA of the CDR3 is TGTGCCAGCAGCGTCTCGACAGGGGTCGAGCAGTACTTC. Residues: CASSVSTGVEQYF.

This sequence joins TRBV7-3 and TRBJ2-3, with TRBD2 matching over 12 bases. The CDR3 covers 16 residues. Germline values: CDR1 SGHTA, CDR2 FQGTGA. J gave up 2 bases and V 2 bases, and 2 bases lay outside the gene matches. CDR3: CASSLGTSGLTDTQYF. The CDR3 coding sequence is TGTGCCAGCAGCTTAGGGACTAGCGGGCTCACAGATACGCAGTATTTT.

V and J are TRBV5-1 and TRBJ1-2; maybe TRBD1 (6 bases). CDR3 length equals 14 residues. In germline, CDR1 is SGHRS, CDR2 YFSETQ. Trimming shortened V by 3 bases and J by 5 bases, and 14 bases separated the two germline ends. CDR3 nucleotides: TGCGCCAGCAGCTCGCAGACAGGAGCTTATGGCTACACCTTC. Residues: CASSSQTGAYGYTF.

As concerns this clone: Other DNA sequences in the sample encode the same CDR3. The gene calls are TRBV6-4 and TRBJ1-6; the match to TRBD1 covers 7 bases. Germline V gene lookup returns CDR1 MRHNA and CDR2 SNTAGT. Germline trimming cut 1 base from V and 5 bases from J; bases unmatched to any gene: 11. There are 18 residues in the CDR3. The CDR3 bases are TGTGCCAGCAGTGACTTCTGGACAGGTAAATTTAATAATTCACCCCTCCACTTT. Translation: CASSDFWTGKFNNSPLHF.